This TCR beta chain was sequenced for a study of blood T cell repertoires in COVID-19 (dated by TCRdb to the early 2020s). Regarding the research as a whole: The collaborator samples originated in the United States, Italy and Spain and spanned the acute and convalescent phases of COVID-19. The material from the prospective study consisted of cDNA or gDNA derived from T cells, B-cell-depleted T cells, or PBMCs. Subjects who had been exposed to COVID-19, were actively infected with it, or had recovered from it provided the deeply sampled blood TCRbeta repertoires that made up the dataset. The repertoires were released in a freely available public database intended as a resource for research on the immune response to SARS-CoV-2. Samples came from the ongoing ImmuneRACE study (first 160 participants) plus 1,254 subjects from 6 global collaborators. Nearly every sample came with metadata listing a de-identified subject ID, COVID-19 status, age in years and sex. Where available, HLA class I and class II types were obtained from metadata supplied by the sample provider rather than from assay-based typing. The paper as a whole reports these results and caveats: How much clinical and demographic metadata was included differed by source and by participant, and the metadata was provided uncurated.

Regarding this clone: What this receptor recognizes is not known. No much larger clone is present one base from it, and per-base qualities are unavailable.

The germline V and J ends show losses of 5 bases and 0 bases respectively, and no gene match explains 6 bases of the junction. The CDR3 measures 15 amino acids from cysteine to phenylalanine. Of all the DNA, just the CDR3 is kept, 45 bases in frame from base 1. CDR1 is given as KGHDR and CDR2 as SFDVKD, both from the germline V gene. TCRbeta CDR3 regions were amplified from genomic DNA using the immunoSEQ Assay, a bias-controlled multiplex PCR. The source study handled its data this way. The number of nucleated cells in each sample was estimated from the amplification of reference gene primers within the assay. To quantify the absolute abundance of each unique TCRbeta CDR3 rearrangement, sequence reads were collapsed and filtered. For each sample, productive Simpson clonality was calculated by taking the square root of Simpson's diversity index across productive rearrangements. The source is immuneACCESS, and TCRdb retained only in-frame sequences with V and J called. Part of the clones is not carried over; for the studies checked, unresolved V genes explain less than half of this, and the remainder is unexplained. From that table come the V and J calls and clone size; the DNA was used to work out D and trimming. For this sample there are about 220,000 clones; about 90% appear just once. Under 2% of the sample comes from the top ten.

Collaborating institutions collected whole blood in K2EDTA tubes following their own protocols. For TCRbeta analysis, collaborators shipped samples as frozen whole blood, isolated PBMCs, or DNA extracted from either of those sample types. This TCR came from a man aged 35 to 55 with active or convalescent COVID-19. The chain employs TRBV24-1 and TRBJ2-7, with TRBD1 identical over 7 junction bases. Sequenced input: peripheral blood. The sequence in DNA is TGTGCCACCAGTGCCCTTAGACAGGGCTCCTACGAGCAGTACTTC. Its coded protein is CATSALRQGSYEQYF.